This T cell receptor beta chain was sequenced in a study of response to subunit inactivated influenza vaccine. General study points: Every seasonal influenza vaccination brings in few new T cells, the authors suggested.

The CDR3 runs to 14 residues. Germline V CDR1 and CDR2: ENHRY, SYGVKD. The ends lost 8 bases at V and 2 bases at J; junction bases unmatched: 3. TCRdb called the RT-PCR reads again in MiXCR, with one record for every CDR3 protein. The table records around 500,000 distinct CDR3 sequences, about 10% of them present only once. This clonotype was seen a few times. The antigen remains unidentified. The chain couples TRBV10-3 to TRBJ2-2, with 9 positions matching TRBD2. The sample here was PBMCs from blood, taken more than 35 days after vaccination. The clonotype comes from a man aged 50 to 59 who received an inactivated influenza vaccine. The CDR3: CAIGTSPNTGELFF. The CDR3 nucleotides are TGTGCCATCGGGACTAGCCCAAACACCGGGGAGCTGTTTTTT.